This T cell receptor beta chain was recovered during a study of beta chain features in type 1 diabetes (dated by TCRdb to 2017 to 2018). Study-level background: Mean age, gender distribution, total cell number and subset yield did not differ between patients and healthy donors. In the study, TCRB repertoires of sorted circulating CD4+ T cell subsets from recently diagnosed type 1 diabetes patients were compared with those of matched healthy donors. Regulatory and stem cell-like memory subsets were obtained from only 8 patients and roughly eight healthy donors, while naive and central memory subsets were obtained from all 30 or so donors. A total of about 100,000,000 sorted cells were examined across all samples, and RNA yield correlated strongly with the number of cells per subset.

The High Capacity cDNA Reverse Transcription Kit was used to reverse transcribe all of the isolated RNA, meaning that expressed TCRB transcripts were what got sequenced. Deep immunoSEQ sequencing was applied to naive, central memory and regulatory T cell samples, giving an average of roughly 3.3 million total reads per sample. After sorted cells were lysed in RLT buffer, RNA was extracted with DNase-treated RNeasy Micro or Mini kits, with the choice depending on cell number. To prevent cross-contamination, each cell subset was processed individually, whereas patient and healthy donor samples were processed jointly. Using the immunoSEQ multiplex PCR, TCRB sequences were amplified from cDNA into 87-bp fragments spanning the CDR3 region. Sequencing of the amplicons was done on the Illumina HiSeq platform. The source study handled its data this way. Synthetic template baselines were used to correct PCR bias computationally, reads within Hamming distance 2 were collapsed, and singletons that could not be merged were discarded. Reads were aligned to IMGT to assign V, D and J genes, CDR3 length, and insertions or deletions at six rearrangement sites. Within each subset, clonotype counts were normalized to sorted cell number, after which true diversity and Gini coefficients were computed with the tcR R package. The overlap coefficient, calculated on TCRB nucleotide sequences, was used to measure repertoire sharing. As a proxy for the pre-selection repertoire, out-of-frame TCRB sequences from naive cells were analyzed. Held by TCRdb, this immuneACCESS table contains in-frame sequences only and omits some clones. Under half of the omission traces to an unresolved V gene where checked; the cause of the rest is unknown. V and J calls plus clone size are reproduced from that table; the DNA served to infer D and trimming. In this sample the table shows about 360,000 clones, roughly 13% of which occur a single time. Around 0.02% of the sample is taken by the ten largest.

Each donor gave one peripheral blood draw, roughly 120 mL on average, collected into heparinised tubes. A BD FACSAria II was used to sort naive, central memory, regulatory and stem cell-like memory CD4+ T cells with a panel that included CD45RO, CCR7, CD25, CD127, CD95 and CD27. All sorted populations exceeded 95% purity. Right away, PBMCs were isolated by Lymphoprep density gradient centrifugation and were stained directly, with no culture step. To minimize batch effects, samples were stained and sorted in pairs, one healthy donor with one patient per experiment. In the case of this clone: Its antigen specificity is not known. One base away there is no much larger clone; base qualities are not given.

General findings and caveats noted by the study authors: A moderate but significant shortening of TCRB CDR3 length was observed in type 1 diabetes patients in all four CD4+ subsets. PCR may preferentially amplify shorter templates, but because patient and control samples were amplified and corrected together, any resulting skew would affect both groups equally. Naive, central memory and regulatory TCRB repertoires appeared to be more alike among patients than among healthy donors. Sequencing cDNA rather than genomic DNA could over-represent highly expressing activated cells, although activation and CD3 levels did not differ between groups. At VDJ recombination sites, patients with type 1 diabetes made fewer insertions and deleted more nucleotides, a pattern implying thymic rearrangement abnormalities. HLA sub-analyses involved small numbers of individuals, so any influence of HLA type on TCRB rearrangement remained unresolved.

At the junction V is shortened by 3 bases and J by 2 bases, with 16 bases in between. From a lookup of the germline V gene, CDR1 and CDR2 are SQVTM and ANQGSEA. The CDR3 has 15 amino acids, counting the end cysteine and phenylalanine. The only DNA kept is the CDR3, 45 bases in frame from the first base. The sequence was obtained from a man younger than 35 in good health. Sequencing was performed on naive CD4+ T cells from blood. Reading the label with the study, this specimen's cell subset or site is: true naive CD4+ T cells. The chain is encoded by TRBV29-1 joined to TRBJ1-2; TRBD1 could be the D gene, as 6 bases match. The CDR3 in this case is CSVDYLITGNYGYTF. The DNA sequence is TGCAGCGTTGATTACTTAATTACAGGGAACTATGGCTACACCTTC.